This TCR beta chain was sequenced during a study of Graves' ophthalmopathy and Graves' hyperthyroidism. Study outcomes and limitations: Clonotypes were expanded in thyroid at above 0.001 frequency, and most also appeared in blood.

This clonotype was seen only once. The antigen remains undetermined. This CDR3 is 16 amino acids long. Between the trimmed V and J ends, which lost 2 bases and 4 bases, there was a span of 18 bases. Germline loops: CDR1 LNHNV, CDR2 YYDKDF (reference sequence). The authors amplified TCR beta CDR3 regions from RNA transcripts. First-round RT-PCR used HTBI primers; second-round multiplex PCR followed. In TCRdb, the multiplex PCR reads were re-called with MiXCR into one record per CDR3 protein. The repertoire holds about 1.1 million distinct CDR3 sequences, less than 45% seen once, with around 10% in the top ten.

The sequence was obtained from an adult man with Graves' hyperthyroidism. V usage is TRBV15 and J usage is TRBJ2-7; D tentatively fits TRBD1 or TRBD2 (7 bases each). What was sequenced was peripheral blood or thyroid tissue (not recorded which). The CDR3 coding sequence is TGTGCCACCAGCAGACCTCCAGCGGGACAGACGTACGAGCAGTACTTC. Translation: CATSRPPAGQTYEQYF.